This note documents a single T cell receptor beta chain sequence. Its antigen is undetermined. Germline loops: CDR1 MNHNS, CDR2 SASEGT. The CDR3 runs to 13 residues. V shed 7 bases and J shed 8 bases, with 17 bases lying between them. The sample comes from a study of cytomegalovirus exposure and HLA in healthy donors. Study-level findings and limits: Diagnosis of cytomegalovirus status made by the classifier reportedly showed high specificity and sensitivity. The listing of some 170 TCR beta chains classed them as cytomegalovirus-associated.

Produced via immunoSEQ multiplex PCR; TCRdb's table is partial and in-frame only. Of 200,000 to 250,000 clones detected, roughly 88% appear once; the ten largest clones hold about an eighth. The receptor was isolated from a woman aged 30 to 39 in good health and CMV-seropositive. The rearrangement links TRBV6-1 to TRBJ1-2; perhaps TRBD1 as D (5 bases). Sequencing was performed on PBMCs. CDR3 protein: CASIPTVSRGYTF. The DNA of the CDR3 is TGTGCCAGCATTCCGACAGTAAGTCGAGGCTACACCTTC.